This TCR beta chain was profiled in a study of cytomegalovirus exposure and HLA in healthy donors. Study details: Unique TCRs numbering around 80 million, obtained from HLA-typed donors, made up an early data release.

PCR was performed using 60 Vbeta and 13 Jbeta primers. Sequencing was performed with immunoSEQ multiplex PCR; in TCRdb, only in-frame clones are kept and a portion is missing. Of 150,000 to 200,000 clones listed, nearly 80% were seen once; the top ten hold approximately 0.89%. V lost 4 bases and J lost 6, with 10 bases in between. The CDR3 is 13 residues long. Germline CDR1 is GTSNPN and CDR2 is SVGIG (reference sequence). Though nominally healthy at sampling, donors likely had unrecorded immune exposures. This clone was observed a handful of times. V gene TRBV30 combines with J gene TRBJ1-6; D might be TRBD1 (6 bases). The sequencing sample was made of PBMCs. This receptor was taken from a woman aged 45 to 65 in good health and CMV-seropositive. The CDR3 reads CAWNRDGNSPLHF. CDR3 DNA: TGTGCCTGGAACAGGGACGGTAATTCACCCCTCCACTTT. The full variable domain, with the rest looked up from reference TRBV30 and TRBJ1-6, is SQTIHQWPATLVQPVGSPLSLECTVEGTSNPNLYWYRQAAGRGLQLLFYSVGIGQISSEVPQNLSASRPQDRQFILSSKKLLLSDSGFYLCAWNRDGNSPLHFGNGTRLTVT.